This is a list of T cell receptor beta chains from one sample in a study of shared clonotypes between healthy human individuals. Libraries were prepared by immunoSEQ multiplex PCR; TCRdb keeps only in-frame clonotypes and omits some of them. The table includes about 680,000 clones, about 74% detected once. What was sequenced was memory CD4+ T cells sorted from blood. The source is a woman aged 25 to 39 in good health. The CDR3 runs from the conserved cysteine through the conserved F or W. The order of the fields is clone size, J gene, D gene, V gene, CDR3 protein, CDR3 DNA. A D gene is named only where the DNA matches it firmly. Only some rows state a clone size, as once, few, many or a class for expanded clones.

. | TRBJ2-7 | TRBD1 | TRBV7-8 | CASSISRDSYEQYF | TGTGCCAGCAGCATCAGCCGGGACAGCTACGAGCAGTACTTC
. | TRBJ1-2 | . | TRBV5-6 | CASTKLPGRPKDYTF | TGTGCCAGCACCAAGCTCCCTGGACGGCCGAAGGACTACACCTTC
. | TRBJ2-3 | TRBD2 | TRBV15 | CATSIQRESTDTQYF | TGTGCCACCAGCATCCAGCGGGAGAGCACAGATACGCAGTATTTT
. | TRBJ1-5 | . | TRBV25-1 | CASSTDSDNQPQHF | TGTGCCAGCAGTACCGACAGTGATAATCAGCCCCAGCATTTT
. | TRBJ2-7 | TRBD2 | TRBV5-1 | CASSTNLAVVSSYEQYF | TGCGCCAGCAGCACCAACCTAGCGGTCGTAAGCTCCTACGAGCAGTACTTC
. | TRBJ1-2 | TRBD1 | TRBV28 | CAIRQGQYGYTF | TGTGCCATCAGACAGGGGCAATATGGCTACACCTTC
. | TRBJ2-2 | . | TRBV27 | CASSVRRNTGELFF | TGTGCCAGCAGTGTGCGGAGGAACACCGGGGAGCTGTTTTTT
. | TRBJ2-7 | TRBD2 | TRBV5-4 | CASSSGGLAGVYEQYF | TGTGCCAGCAGCTCCGGGGGACTAGCGGGAGTCTACGAGCAGTACTTC
. | TRBJ1-3 | . | TRBV27 | CASSLSWQTGNTIYF | TGTGCCAGCAGTTTATCGTGGCAGACTGGAAACACCATATATTTT
. | TRBJ2-1 | TRBD2 | TRBV5-6 | CASSDDLLAGGDEQFF | TGTGCCAGCAGCGACGATCTACTAGCGGGAGGCGATGAGCAGTTCTTC
. | TRBJ2-2 | . | TRBV2 | CASSADTVGWLFF | TGTGCCAGCAGTGCAGACACGGTGGGGTGGCTGTTTTTT
. | TRBJ2-2 | . | TRBV5-1 | CASSLVEVVTGELFF | TGCGCCAGCAGCTTGGTTGAGGTAGTCACCGGGGAGCTGTTTTTT
many | TRBJ2-1 | TRBD1 | TRBV2 | CASSERTGGNEQFF | TGTGCCAGCAGTGAAAGGACAGGGGGGAATGAGCAGTTCTTC
. | TRBJ2-7 | TRBD1 | TRBV19 | CASRGQGVYEQYF | TGTGCCAGTAGGGGGCAGGGGGTTTACGAGCAGTACTTC
. | TRBJ2-1 | . | TRBV2 | CASSSRAVWSGSEQFF | TGTGCCAGCAGTAGTCGCGCGGTTTGGTCAGGGAGTGAGCAGTTCTTC
many | TRBJ1-5 | . | TRBV19 | CASIWGEEASGQPQHF | TGTGCCAGTATCTGGGGGGAGGAGGCTTCCGGTCAGCCCCAGCATTTT
. | TRBJ2-7 | . | TRBV28 | CASSSQGYYEQYF | TGTGCCAGCAGTTCGCAGGGGTACTACGAGCAGTACTTC
. | TRBJ2-7 | . | TRBV5-6 | CASSSGPGPLYEQYF | TGTGCCAGCAGCTCCGGTCCGGGACCCCTCTACGAGCAGTACTTC
. | TRBJ1-1 | . | TRBV19 | CASSSHDRFEAFF | TGTGCCAGTAGTTCCCACGACCGCTTTGAAGCTTTCTTT
. | TRBJ2-1 | TRBD2 | TRBV5-1 | CASSLATSGIPLYNEQFF | TGCGCCAGCAGCTTGGCGACTAGCGGGATCCCCCTTTACAATGAGCAGTTCTTC
. | TRBJ1-5 | . | TRBV5-1 | CASSLGQEEGPQHF | TGCGCCAGCAGCTTGGGCCAGGAGGAGGGGCCCCAGCATTTT
once | TRBJ2-5 | . | TRBV27 | CASSVLAPRMGETQYF | TGTGCCAGCAGTGTACTAGCCCCGCGTATGGGAGAGACCCAGTACTTC
. | TRBJ2-3 | . | TRBV11-2 | CASSLVAGGTDTQYF | TGTGCCAGCAGCTTAGTTGCAGGAGGCACAGATACGCAGTATTTT
few | TRBJ1-3 | . | TRBV7-9 | CASSLEGSSQSSGNTIYF | TGTGCCAGCAGCTTAGAGGGCAGTTCCCAGAGCTCTGGAAACACCATATATTTT
. | TRBJ2-5 | . | TRBV5-4 | CASSLYSGETQYF | TGTGCCAGCAGCTTGTACAGCGGGGAGACCCAGTACTTC
once | TRBJ2-1 | TRBD2 | TRBV27 | CASSLQAGEYNEQFF | TGTGCCAGCAGTTTACAGGCGGGAGAATACAATGAGCAGTTCTTC
few | TRBJ1-2 | TRBD1 | TRBV29-1 | CSVEEAGGRGYTF | TGCAGCGTTGAAGAGGCAGGGGGACGCGGCTACACCTTC
. | TRBJ1-1 | TRBD1 | TRBV5-5 | CASSLAGTGDLGTEAFF | TGTGCCAGCAGCTTGGCCGGGACAGGGGATTTGGGCACTGAAGCTTTCTTT
. | TRBJ1-5 | . | TRBV30 | CAWSVAGFGQPQHF | TGTGCCTGGAGTGTAGCCGGATTTGGCCAGCCCCAGCATTTT
. | TRBJ1-4 | TRBD1 | TRBV5-6 | CASSHRGSSEKLFF | TGTGCCAGCAGCCACAGGGGGTCAAGTGAAAAACTGTTTTTT
. | TRBJ1-4 | TRBD1 | TRBV5-1 | CASSPRQGAGEKLFF | TGCGCCAGCAGCCCGCGACAGGGGGCAGGCGAAAAACTGTTTTTT
. | TRBJ1-3 | . | TRBV2 | CASSETVSSGNTIYF | TGTGCCAGCAGTGAGACGGTGAGCTCTGGAAACACCATATATTTT
. | TRBJ1-1 | . | TRBV16 | CASSQSAGDTEAFF | TGTGCCAGCAGCCAATCAGCAGGGGACACTGAAGCTTTCTTT
. | TRBJ2-3 | TRBD2 | TRBV28 | CASSSPTSGSWGTDTQYF | TGTGCCAGCAGTTCCCCGACTAGCGGGAGCTGGGGCACAGATACGCAGTATTTT
few | TRBJ1-1 | . | TRBV5-1 | CASSLASEKSTEAFF | TGCGCCAGCAGCTTGGCCTCGGAAAAGTCCACTGAAGCTTTCTTT
. | TRBJ2-6 | . | TRBV6-5 | CASSYGTTGANVLTF | TGTGCCAGCAGTTATGGTACTACTGGGGCCAACGTCCTGACTTTC
. | TRBJ2-3 | TRBD2 | TRBV4-2 | CASSQERASGSSPADTQYF | TGTGCCAGCAGCCAAGAAAGGGCTAGCGGAAGCTCACCGGCAGATACGCAGTATTTT
. | TRBJ2-1 | . | TRBV28 | CASSFREQFF | TGTGCCAGCAGTTTTAGGGAGCAGTTCTTC
. | TRBJ2-7 | . | TRBV5-1 | CASRGGKNGLYEQYF | TGCGCCAGCAGGGGTGGGAAGAACGGCCTCTACGAGCAGTACTTC
few | TRBJ2-7 | TRBD2 | TRBV10-1 | CASSERTSGLYEQYF | TGCGCCAGCAGTGAAAGGACTAGCGGCCTTTACGAGCAGTACTTC
. | TRBJ2-1 | . | TRBV6-4 | CASSDSGDFSGFEQFF | TGTGCCAGCAGTGACTCTGGGGACTTCAGCGGGTTTGAGCAGTTCTTC
few | TRBJ2-3 | . | TRBV15 | CATSGGGNTDTQYF | TGTGCCACCAGCGGGGGGGGCAACACAGATACGCAGTATTTT
. | TRBJ2-7 | . | TRBV5-1 | CASRSEYEQYF | TGCGCCAGCAGGTCTGAGTACGAGCAGTACTTC
. | TRBJ2-3 | . | TRBV29-1 | CSVLFTDTQYF | TGCAGCGTTCTCTTCACAGATACGCAGTATTTT
. | TRBJ2-1 | . | TRBV18 | CASSGQGGNEQFF | TGTGCCAGCTCAGGTCAGGGGGGAAATGAGCAGTTCTTC
. | TRBJ2-2 | TRBD1 | TRBV7-6 | CASSQGAGFSGELFF | TGTGCCAGCAGCCAGGGGGCAGGGTTTTCCGGGGAGCTGTTTTTT
few | TRBJ1-1 | . | TRBV2 | CASSGQANTEAFF | TGTGCCAGCAGTGGTCAGGCGAACACTGAAGCTTTCTTT
. | TRBJ2-7 | TRBD1 | TRBV27 | CASSPRQGGTYEQYF | TGTGCCAGCAGTCCCCGACAGGGGGGGACCTACGAGCAGTACTTC
. | TRBJ2-5 | . | TRBV28 | CASQKGLVQETQYF | TGTGCCAGTCAGAAGGGTCTGGTACAAGAGACCCAGTACTTC
. | TRBJ2-7 | TRBD1 | TRBV28 | CASSSRDRVSEQYF | TGTGCCAGCAGTTCCCGGGACAGGGTCTCCGAGCAGTACTTC
. | TRBJ1-5 | TRBD1 | TRBV18 | CASSPWTGGIGGNQPQHF | TGTGCCAGCTCACCCTGGACAGGGGGCATTGGGGGCAATCAGCCCCAGCATTTT